What follows describes a single T cell receptor (beta chain). Its antigen is still unknown. The sample holds no much larger clone one base away, and base qualities are not on file. This record comes from a study of T cells in Graves' hyperthyroidism and ophthalmopathy (dated by TCRdb to the late 2010s). About the full investigation: Peripheral blood was collected at initial diagnosis, before any treatment. To identify TCR V-J signatures that set the groups apart, the researchers used a discovery cohort of about a hundred patients, made up of some 41 with Graves' ophthalmopathy and some 60 with stable Graves' hyperthyroidism. Prospective prediction of ophthalmopathy was tested in an independent validation cohort of under 20 hyperthyroidism patients and some 17 patients who later progressed to ophthalmopathy. The 100 discovery patients were randomly split 7:3 into training and test sets. In several Graves' hyperthyroidism patients, the study also compared T-cell repertoires from thyroid tissue with T-cell repertoires from blood. After sampling, hyperthyroidism patients received methimazole starting at 30 mg daily, and ophthalmopathy patients received high-dose intravenous methylprednisolone. The paper describes TCR Vbeta CDR3 sequencing of roughly 130 peripheral blood samples, made up of about 40 ophthalmopathy patients, 70 to 75 hyperthyroidism patients and roughly 17 progressor patients.

The TCR beta CDR3 regions were amplified from the RNA transcripts. A first-round RT-PCR of the TCR CDR3 used the HTBI primer set with the Qiagen OneStep RT-PCR kit. Libraries were constructed in a second round of multiplex PCR, after which size selection and purification were performed. Sequencing of the libraries was done on an Illumina HiSeq2000 using paired-end 100 bp reads. Per the original workflow: SOAPnuke was used to process the raw data, with reads discarded if the reads contained adapters or uncalled bases, had a mean Phred below 15, or lacked an exact constant-primer or identifier match. COPE v1.2.5 was used to merge the high-quality paired reads, and each unique nucleotide sequence was defined as a clonotype. MiTCR v1.1 was used to align clonotypes to the IMGT TRBV, TRBD and TRBJ reference segments. Analysis was restricted to V-J combinations with a frequency above 0.0001, which covered 98% to 99.2% of repertoires. The TCS score was defined as the ratio of F50 (clonal expansion) to E x V (chaos), calculated using BLOSUM62-based TCRdist between CDR3 peptides within each V-J. Welch's t-statistics and random forest reduced roughly 500 V-J features to roughly 13, which were used in a naive Bayes classifier (R e1071). TCRdb reanalyzed the raw reads on its own, using fastp at Q25 for trimming and MiXCR for clone calling, and kept in-frame beta chains. Each record represents a unique CDR3 protein, reported with the most common genes and DNA among its rows. These V and J calls rely on TCRdb rather than the paper's analysis. Counted in this sample were around 350,000 distinct CDR3 sequences; about 16% of them appeared once. The top ten clonotypes cover 15% to 20% of the sample.

CDR1 and CDR2, looked up from the germline V gene (reference sequence), are LNHDA and SQIVND. Measured from the cysteine to the phenylalanine, the CDR3 is 13 residues long. Just the 39-base CDR3 DNA is kept, in frame starting at base 1. At the junction V is shortened by 2 bases and J by 3 bases, with 8 bases in between. On the study overall, not on this receptor specifically: In validation, the model predicted progression to ophthalmopathy a median of roughly 6.2 months before onset, with approximately 68% sensitivity and 72.22% specificity. In cross-validation, a model built on a 13 V-J signature told ophthalmopathy apart from stable hyperthyroidism with under 90% sensitivity and around 83% specificity, and in testing the same model reached 80%/75%. Most expanded thyroid clonotypes (frequency above 0.001) were also found in blood, which suggests that blood repertoires may mirror thyroid immune responses. Sample size was not statistically predetermined, and blinding of investigators to group allocation was not performed.

Ophthalmopathy patients had moderately to severely active disease, Clinical Activity Score of at least 3, NOSPECS grade of at least 4, and duration under 3 months. Patients with uncontrolled infections, other autoimmune diseases, pregnancy or lactation were excluded. Diagnoses were established on the basis of clinical symptoms, serum thyroxine and TRAb, thyroid ultrasound, and orbital computed tomography. PBMCs were isolated from more than 9 ml of fresh peripheral blood by Ficoll-Paque density gradient centrifugation. Total RNA was extracted with Trizol reagent, and quality was checked on an Agilent 2100 Bioanalyzer.

Recombination connected TRBV19 to TRBJ2-7, with the D gene call left open. Sequencing input: blood. The TCR comes from a woman aged 55-70 years with Graves' ophthalmopathy. This receptor carries the CDR3 CASSIRPFYEQYF. The nucleotide sequence is given as TGTGCCAGTAGTATACGACCGTTCTACGAGCAGTACTTC.